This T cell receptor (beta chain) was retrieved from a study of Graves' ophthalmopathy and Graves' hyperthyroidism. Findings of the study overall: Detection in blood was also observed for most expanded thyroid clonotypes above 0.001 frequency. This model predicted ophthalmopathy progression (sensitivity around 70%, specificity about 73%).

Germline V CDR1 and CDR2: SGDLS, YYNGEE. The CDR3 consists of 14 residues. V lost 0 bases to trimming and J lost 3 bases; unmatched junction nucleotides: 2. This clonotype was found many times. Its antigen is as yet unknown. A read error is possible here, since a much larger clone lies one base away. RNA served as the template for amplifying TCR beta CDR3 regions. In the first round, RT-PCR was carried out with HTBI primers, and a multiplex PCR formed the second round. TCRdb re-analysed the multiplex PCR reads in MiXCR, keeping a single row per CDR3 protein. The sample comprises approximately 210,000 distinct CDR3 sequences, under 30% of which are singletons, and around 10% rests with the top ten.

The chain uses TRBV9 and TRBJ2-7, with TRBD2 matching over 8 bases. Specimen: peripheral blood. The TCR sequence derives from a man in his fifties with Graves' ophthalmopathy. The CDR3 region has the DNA TGTGCCAGCAGCGTAGCGGGAGGGGACTACGAGCAGTACTTC. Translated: CASSVAGGDYEQYF.